This T cell receptor beta chain was sequenced in a study of blood T cell repertoires in COVID-19. Across the whole study: PBMCs, B-cell-depleted T cells, or T cells were the source of the cDNA or gDNA that made up the material.

Some clones are missing from TCRdb's copy, which holds only in-frame ones; the method was immunoSEQ multiplex PCR. The sample lists 130,000 to 150,000 clones, around four fifths occurring once. CDR3 length equals 16 residues. V shed 2 bases, J shed 3 bases, and the junction held 9 bases outside the gene matches. Germline V gives CDR1 SGHRS, CDR2 YFSETQ. The sequencing sample was made of peripheral blood. The source of this sequence is a human donor in a cohort sampled during active COVID-19. The V and J genes are TRBV5-1 and TRBJ2-5; TRBD2 agrees at 8 bases. The CDR3 sequence is CASSFVVGAGEETQYF. CDR3 bases: TGCGCCAGCAGCTTTGTTGTGGGAGCGGGAGAAGAGACCCAGTACTTC.